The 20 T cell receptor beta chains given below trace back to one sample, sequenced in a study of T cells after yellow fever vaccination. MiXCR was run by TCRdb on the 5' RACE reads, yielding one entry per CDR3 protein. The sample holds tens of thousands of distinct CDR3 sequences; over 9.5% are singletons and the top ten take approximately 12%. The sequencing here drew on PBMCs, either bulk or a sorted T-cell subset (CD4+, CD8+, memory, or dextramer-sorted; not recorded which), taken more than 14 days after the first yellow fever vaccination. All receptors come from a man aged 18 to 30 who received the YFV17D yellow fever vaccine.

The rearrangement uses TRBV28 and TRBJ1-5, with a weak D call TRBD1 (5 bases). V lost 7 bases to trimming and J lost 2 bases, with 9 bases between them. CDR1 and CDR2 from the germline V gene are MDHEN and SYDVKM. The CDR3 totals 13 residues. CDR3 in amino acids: CASNRYGNQPQHF. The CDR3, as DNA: TGTGCCAGCAACAGGTACGGCAATCAGCCCCAGCATTTT.

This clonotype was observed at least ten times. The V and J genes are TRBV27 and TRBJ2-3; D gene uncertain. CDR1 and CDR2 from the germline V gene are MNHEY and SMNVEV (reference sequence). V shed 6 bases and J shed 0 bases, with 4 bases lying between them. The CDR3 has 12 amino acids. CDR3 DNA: TGTGCCAGCAGGACTAGCACAGATACGCAGTATTTT. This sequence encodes CASRTSTDTQYF.

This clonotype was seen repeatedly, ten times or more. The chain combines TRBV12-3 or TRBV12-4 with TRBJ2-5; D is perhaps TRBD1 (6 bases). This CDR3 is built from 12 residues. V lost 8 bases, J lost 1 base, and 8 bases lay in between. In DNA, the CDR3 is TGTGCCAGCGGACAGCTCCAAGAGACCCAGTACTTC. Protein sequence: CASGQLQETQYF.

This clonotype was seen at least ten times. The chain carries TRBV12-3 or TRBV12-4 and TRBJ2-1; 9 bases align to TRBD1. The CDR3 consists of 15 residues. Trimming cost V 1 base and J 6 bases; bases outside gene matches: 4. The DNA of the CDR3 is TGTGCCAGCAGTTTAGACAGGGGGCCAGTCAATGAGCAGTTCTTC. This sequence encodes CASSLDRGPVNEQFF.

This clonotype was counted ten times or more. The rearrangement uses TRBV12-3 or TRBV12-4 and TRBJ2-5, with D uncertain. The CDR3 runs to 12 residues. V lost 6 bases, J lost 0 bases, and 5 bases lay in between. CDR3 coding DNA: TGTGCCAGCAGCCGGGACCAAGAGACCCAGTACTTC. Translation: CASSRDQETQYF.

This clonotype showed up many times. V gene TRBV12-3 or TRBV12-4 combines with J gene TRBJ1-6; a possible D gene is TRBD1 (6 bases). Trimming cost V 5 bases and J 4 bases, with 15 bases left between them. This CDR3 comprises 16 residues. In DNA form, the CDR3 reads TGTGCCAGCAGTCCCGGGGGCCATTCATATAATTCACCCCTCCACTTT. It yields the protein CASSPGGHSYNSPLHF.

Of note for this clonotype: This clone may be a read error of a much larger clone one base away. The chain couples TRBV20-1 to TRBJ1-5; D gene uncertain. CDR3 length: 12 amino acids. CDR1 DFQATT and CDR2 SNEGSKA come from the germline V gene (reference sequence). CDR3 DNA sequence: TGCGGTGCTGGGTATAGCAATCAGCCCCAGCATTTT. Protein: CGAGYSNQPQHF.

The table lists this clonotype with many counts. The CDR3 reads CASRSHSGGLNEQYF. The CDR3 nucleotides read TGTGCCAGTAGATCCCATAGCGGGGGGCTAAACGAGCAGTACTTC. The V and J genes are TRBV19 and TRBJ2-7, with 10 bases identical to TRBD2. V shed 6 bases, J shed 5 bases, and the junction held 10 bases outside the gene matches. The CDR3 totals 15 residues. CDR1 LNHDA and CDR2 SQIVND come from the germline V gene (reference sequence).

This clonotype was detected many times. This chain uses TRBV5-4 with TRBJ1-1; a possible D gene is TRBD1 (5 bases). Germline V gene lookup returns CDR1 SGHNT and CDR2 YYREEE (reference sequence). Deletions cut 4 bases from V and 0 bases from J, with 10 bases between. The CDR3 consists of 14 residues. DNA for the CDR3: TGTGCCAGCAGCGCTACGACAGTGAACACTGAAGCTTTCTTT. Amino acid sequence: CASSATTVNTEAFF.

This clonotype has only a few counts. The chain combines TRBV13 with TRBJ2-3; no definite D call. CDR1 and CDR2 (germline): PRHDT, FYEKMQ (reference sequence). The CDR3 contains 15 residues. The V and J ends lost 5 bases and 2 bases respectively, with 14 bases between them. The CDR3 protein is CASSLRMAYTDTQYF. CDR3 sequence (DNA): TGTGCCAGCAGCCTGCGGATGGCCTACACAGATACGCAGTATTTT.

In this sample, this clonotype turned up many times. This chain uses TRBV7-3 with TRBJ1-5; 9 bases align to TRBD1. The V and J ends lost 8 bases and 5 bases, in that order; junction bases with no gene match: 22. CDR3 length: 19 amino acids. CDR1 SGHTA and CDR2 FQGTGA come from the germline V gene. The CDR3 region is CASSSRARDRELGDQPQHF. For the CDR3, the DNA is TGTGCCAGCTCATCCAGAGCCCGGGACAGGGAACTTGGGGATCAGCCCCAGCATTTT. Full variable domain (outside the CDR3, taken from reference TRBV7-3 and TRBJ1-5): GAGVSQTPSNKVTEKGKYVELRCDPISGHTALYWYRQSLGQGPEFLIYFQGTGAADDSGLPNDRFFAVRPEGSVSTLKIQRTERGDSAVYLCASSSRARDRELGDQPQHFGDGTRLSIL.

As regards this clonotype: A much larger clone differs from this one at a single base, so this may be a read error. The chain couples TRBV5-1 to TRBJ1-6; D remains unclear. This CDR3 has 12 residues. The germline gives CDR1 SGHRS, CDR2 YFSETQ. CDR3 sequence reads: CASSFNNSPVHF. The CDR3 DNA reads TGCGCCAGCAGCTTCAACAATTCACCCGTCCACTTT. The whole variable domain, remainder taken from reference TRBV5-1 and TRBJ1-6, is KAGVTQTPRYLIKTRGQQVTLSCSPISGHRSVSWYQQTPGQGLQFLFEYFSETQRNKGNFPGRFSGRQFSNSRSEMNVSTLELGDSALYLCASSFNNSPVHFGNGTRLTVT.

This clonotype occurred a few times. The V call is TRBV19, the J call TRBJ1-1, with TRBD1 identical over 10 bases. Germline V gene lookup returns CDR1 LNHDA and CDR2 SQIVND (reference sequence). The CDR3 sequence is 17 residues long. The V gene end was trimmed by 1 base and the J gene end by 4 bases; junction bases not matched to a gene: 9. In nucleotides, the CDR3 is TGTGCCAGTAGTATAGTTCCGGGACAGGGGAGTAGCACTGAAGCTTTCTTT. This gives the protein CASSIVPGQGSSTEAFF.

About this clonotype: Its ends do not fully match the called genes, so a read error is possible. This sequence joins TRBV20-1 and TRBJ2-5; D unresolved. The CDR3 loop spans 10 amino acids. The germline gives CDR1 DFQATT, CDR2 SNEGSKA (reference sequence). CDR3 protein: CSASQRAQCF. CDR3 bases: TGCAGTGCTAGTCAGCGCGCCCAGTGCTTC.

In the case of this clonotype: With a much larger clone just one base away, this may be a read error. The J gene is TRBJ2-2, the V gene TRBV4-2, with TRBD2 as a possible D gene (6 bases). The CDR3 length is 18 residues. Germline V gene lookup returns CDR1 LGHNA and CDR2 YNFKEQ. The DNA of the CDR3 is TGTGCCAGCGGCCAAGAGATCGCGGGGCCCCGGTCCACCGGGGAGCTGTTTTTT. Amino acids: CASGQEIAGPRSTGELFF.

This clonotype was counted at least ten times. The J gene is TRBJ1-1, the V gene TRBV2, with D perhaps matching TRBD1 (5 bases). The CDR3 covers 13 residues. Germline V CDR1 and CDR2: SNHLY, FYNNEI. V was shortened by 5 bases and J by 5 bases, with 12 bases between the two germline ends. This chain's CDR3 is CASSTGPGTEAFF. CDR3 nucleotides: TGTGCCAGCAGTACAGGCCCTGGGACTGAAGCTTTCTTT.

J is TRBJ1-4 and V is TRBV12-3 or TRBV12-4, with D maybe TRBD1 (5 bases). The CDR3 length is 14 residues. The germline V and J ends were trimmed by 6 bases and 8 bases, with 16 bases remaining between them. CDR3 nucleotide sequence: TGTGCCAGCAGAACCGGGACTTTCAAGGAAAAACTGTTTTTT. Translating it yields CASRTGTFKEKLFF.

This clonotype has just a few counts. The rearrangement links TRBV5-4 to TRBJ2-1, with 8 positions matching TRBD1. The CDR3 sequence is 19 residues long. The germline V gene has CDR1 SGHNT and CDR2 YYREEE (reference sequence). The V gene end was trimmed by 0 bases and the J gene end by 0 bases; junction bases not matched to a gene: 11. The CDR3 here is CASSLGPAGGRASYNEQFF. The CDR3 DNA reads TGTGCCAGCAGCTTGGGCCCAGCAGGGGGCAGGGCCTCCTACAATGAGCAGTTCTTC.

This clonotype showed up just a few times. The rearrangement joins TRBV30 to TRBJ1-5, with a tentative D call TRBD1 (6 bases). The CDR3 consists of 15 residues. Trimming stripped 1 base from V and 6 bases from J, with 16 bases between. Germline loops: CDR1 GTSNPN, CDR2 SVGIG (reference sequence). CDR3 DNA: TGTGCCTGGAGTGCTCCGTTTACAGGGCCTCAGCCCCAGCATTTT. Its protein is CAWSAPFTGPQPQHF. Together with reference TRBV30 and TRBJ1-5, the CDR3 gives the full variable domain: SQTIHQWPATLVQPVGSPLSLECTVEGTSNPNLYWYRQAAGRGLQLLFYSVGIGQISSEVPQNLSASRPQDRQFILSSKKLLLSDSGFYLCAWSAPFTGPQPQHFGDGTRLSIL.

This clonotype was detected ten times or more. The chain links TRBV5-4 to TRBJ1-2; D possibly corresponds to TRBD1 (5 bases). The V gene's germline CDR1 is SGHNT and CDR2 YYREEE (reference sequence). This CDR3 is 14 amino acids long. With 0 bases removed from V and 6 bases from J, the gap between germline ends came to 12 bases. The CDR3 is CASSLEAGIDGYTF. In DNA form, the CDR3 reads TGTGCCAGCAGCTTGGAGGCAGGGATAGATGGCTACACCTTC.